This TCR beta chain was recovered during a study of shared T cell receptors in the human thymus. The ends lost 1 base at V and 2 bases at J; junction bases unmatched: 11. The CDR3 sequence is 18 residues long. Germline V gives CDR1 MGHRA, CDR2 YSYEKL. Using immunoSEQ multiplex PCR, the repertoire was profiled, and TCRdb retains in-frame clones only, with some absent. This sample has roughly 500,000 clones, with around 82% found just once. These data were likewise used in another study, on human thymus T cells. From that report: The donor group consisted of healthy Finnish infants who were having corrective surgery for congenital heart defects. Thymic samples were excised during corrective heart operations. Thymic and blood repertoires seemed to favor certain V and J genes. Related research has reported that thymic repertoires overlap highly among unrelated individuals.

This TCR came from a boy under two years old with a congenital heart defect. Sequenced material: thymocytes. This chain uses TRBV4-1 with TRBJ2-7; 10 bases map to TRBD2. CDR3 DNA: TGCGCCAGCAGCCAAGGTTTGGGACTAGCGAACGAAACCTACGAGCAGTACTTC. Protein: CASSQGLGLANETYEQYF.